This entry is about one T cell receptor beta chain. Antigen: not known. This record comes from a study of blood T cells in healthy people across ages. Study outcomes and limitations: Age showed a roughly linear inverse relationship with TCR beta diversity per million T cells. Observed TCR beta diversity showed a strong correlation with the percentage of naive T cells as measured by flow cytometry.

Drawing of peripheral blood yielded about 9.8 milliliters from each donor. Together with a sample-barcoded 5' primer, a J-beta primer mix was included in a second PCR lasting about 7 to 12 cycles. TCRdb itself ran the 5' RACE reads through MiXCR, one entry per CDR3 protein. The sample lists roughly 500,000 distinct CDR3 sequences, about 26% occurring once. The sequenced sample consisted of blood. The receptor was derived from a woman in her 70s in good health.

The CDR3 protein is CSVWTATNEKLFF. Here the CDR3 DNA reads TGCAGCGTCTGGACAGCAACTAATGAAAAACTGTTTTTT. The chain has TRBV29-1 and TRBJ1-4, with a weak D call TRBD1 (6 bases). Germline V gene lookup returns CDR1 SQVTM and CDR2 ANQGSEA. The CDR3 loop spans 13 amino acids. V was clipped by 6 bases and J by 0 bases, with 8 bases between them.